One sample yielded the 15 T cell receptor beta chains listed below, sequenced in a study of cytomegalovirus exposure and HLA in healthy donors. The PCR used 60 Vbeta and 13 Jbeta primers. Some clones are missing from TCRdb's copy, which holds only in-frame ones; the method was immunoSEQ multiplex PCR. The repertoire holds tens of thousands of clones, with roughly 74% as singletons. Sequenced: PBMCs. Receptors originate from a woman in her twenties or thirties in good health and CMV-seropositive.

This clone has just a few counts. This chain joins TRBV9 and TRBJ2-5; 9 nucleotides align to TRBD2. Germline trimming cut 3 bases from V and 2 bases from J; bases unmatched to any gene: 5. This CDR3 is built from 15 residues. The germline V gene has CDR1 SGDLS and CDR2 YYNGEE. The CDR3 DNA is TGTGCCAGCAGCGCCCGAGCGGGGGGTCAAGAGACCCAGTACTTC. This encodes CASSARAGGQETQYF.

This clone occurred a few times. The chain links TRBV18 to TRBJ1-1, with TRBD1 matching 10 bases. The CDR3 sequence is 15 residues long. Germline lookup yields CDR1 KGHSH and CDR2 LQKENI. The V and J ends lost 6 bases and 0 bases, in that order; junction bases with no gene match: 4. This CDR3 reads CASSPGQGMNTEAFF. CDR3 in DNA: TGTGCCAGCTCCCCGGGACAGGGGATGAACACTGAAGCTTTCTTT.

J is TRBJ1-2 and V is TRBV5-6; D is possibly TRBD1 (5 bases). The ends were cut back, 4 bases at V and 8 bases at J, with 18 bases in the middle. This CDR3 comprises 14 residues. Germline V gene lookup returns CDR1 SGHDT and CDR2 YYEEEE. CDR3 loop: CASSVYRQFWGYTF. DNA for the CDR3: TGTGCCAGCAGCGTGTATCGACAGTTCTGGGGCTACACCTTC. Combining the CDR3 with reference TRBV5-6 and TRBJ1-2 gives the whole variable domain DAGVTQSPTHLIKTRGQQVTLRCSPKSGHDTVSWYQQALGQGPQFIFQYYEEEERQRGNFPDRFSGHQFPNYSSELNVNALLLGDSALYLCASSVYRQFWGYTFGSGTRLTVV.

The chain employs TRBV5-1 and TRBJ1-1, with D hard to call. The CDR3 totals 14 residues. Trimming took 1 base from V and 7 from J, leaving 14 bases between them. Germline V gene sequence: CDR1 SGHRS, CDR2 YFSETQ. This CDR3 is CASSLSGKTFEAFF. The CDR3 region has the DNA TGCGCCAGCAGCTTGTCGGGGAAGACTTTTGAAGCTTTCTTT. Full variable domain (remainder filled in from reference TRBV5-1 and TRBJ1-1): KAGVTQTPRYLIKTRGQQVTLSCSPISGHRSVSWYQQTPGQGLQFLFEYFSETQRNKGNFPGRFSGRQFSNSRSEMNVSTLELGDSALYLCASSLSGKTFEAFFGQGTRLTVV.

The J gene is TRBJ2-7, the V gene TRBV7-2; 15 bases line up with TRBD2. V trimming: 6 bases; J trimming: 2 bases; junction bases outside the gene matches: 5. CDR3 length: 16 residues. In germline, CDR1 is SGHTA, CDR2 FQGNSA. Here the CDR3 reads CASSSWTSGRAYEQYF. The CDR3 DNA reads as TGTGCCAGCAGTTCCTGGACTAGCGGGAGGGCCTACGAGCAGTACTTC.

This clone was counted between two and nine times. The sample contains more than one DNA sequence encoding this CDR3. The chain uses TRBV29-1 and TRBJ2-7; the D gene is possibly TRBD2 (5 bases). The CDR3 has 12 residues. Germline loops: CDR1 SQVTM, CDR2 ANQGSEA. V was shortened by 4 bases and J by 4 bases, with 11 bases between the two germline ends. The DNA for the CDR3 is TGCAGCGTTGTGGGGAGTTCGTACGAGCAGTACTTC. Amino acids: CSVVGSSYEQYF.

This clone has just a few counts. V and J are TRBV13 and TRBJ1-1; 8 bases line up with TRBD1. J gave up 0 bases and V 6 bases, and 12 bases lay outside the gene matches. Per germline, CDR1 PRHDT and CDR2 FYEKMQ (reference sequence). The CDR3 consists of 17 residues. The CDR3: CASSSLPGGLMNTEAFF. CDR3 DNA sequence: TGTGCCAGCAGTTCACTCCCAGGGGGCCTTATGAACACTGAAGCTTTCTTT.

The chain links TRBV28 to TRBJ2-3; maybe TRBD2 (6 bases). Germline CDR1 reads MDHEN; CDR2 reads SYDVKM. The CDR3 loop spans 15 amino acids. V gave up 2 bases and J gave up 0 bases, with 9 bases separating them. The CDR3 sequence: CASSLAGPSTDTQYF. The CDR3, as DNA: TGTGCCAGCAGTTTAGCGGGACCTAGCACAGATACGCAGTATTTT.

The chain carries TRBV30 and TRBJ2-6; D gene uncertain. The CDR3 is 18 residues long. Germline lookup yields CDR1 GTSNPN and CDR2 SVGIG (reference sequence). The V end lost 3 bases, the J end lost 0 bases, and 18 bases lay between the germline ends. In DNA form, the CDR3 reads TGTGCCTGGAGCACAACTTTAGGCCTAGGCTCTGGGGCCAACGTCCTGACTTTC. This codes for CAWSTTLGLGSGANVLTF.

There are a few counts of this clone. CDR3 coding DNA: TGTGCCAGCAGGGCGGCACCTTCGGAGCAGTACTTC. This translates into CASRAAPSEQYF. The V call is TRBV2, the J call TRBJ2-7; D ambiguous. The CDR3 totals 12 residues. CDR1 is SNHLY, CDR2 FYNNEI, per germline. Deletions cut 6 bases from V and 7 bases from J, with 13 bases between.

This clone showed up just a few times. The junction departs from germline at one end; a sequencing error may be responsible. This sequence joins TRBV4-2 and TRBJ2-3, with D perhaps TRBD1 (5 bases). CDR1 and CDR2 from the germline V gene are LGHNA and YNFKEQ. The CDR3 contains 15 residues. The CDR3, as DNA: TGTGCCAGCAGCCAAGAGTCCCGAAAGACAGATACGCACTATTTT. It codes for CASSQESRKTDTHYF.

This clone was recorded once. J is TRBJ1-1 and V is TRBV6-5, with D uncertain. CDR1 is MNHEY, CDR2 SVGAGI, per germline. The V and J ends lost 3 bases and 5 bases respectively, with 10 bases between them. The CDR3 contains 13 residues. The CDR3 DNA is TGTGCCAGCAGTTATGAGGTCTCTACTGAAGCTTTCTTT. Its protein product is CASSYEVSTEAFF.

The CDR3 bases are TGTGCCAGCAGCTTAGAAAGGCTAGCGGGAAGCGAGCAGTACTTC. This translates into CASSLERLAGSEQYF. The chain is built from TRBV7-8 and TRBJ2-7; TRBD2 aligns across 9 bases. The germline CDR1 and CDR2 sequences are SGHVS and FQNEAQ. The length of the CDR3 is 15 residues. V dropped 1 base and J dropped 6; count of bases not matched to a gene: 7.

In its sample, this clone was seen once. The gene calls are TRBV5-6 and TRBJ1-5; TRBD1 matches at 10 bases. The germline gives CDR1 SGHDT, CDR2 YYEEEE. V shed 0 bases and J 4 bases; nucleotides not matched to a gene: 1. The CDR3 is 15 amino acids. CDR3 protein: CASSLGQGANQPQHF. The CDR3 nucleotides read TGTGCCAGCAGCTTGGGACAGGGGGCGAATCAGCCCCAGCATTTT.

The chain recombines TRBV28 with TRBJ2-5; D gene ambiguous. The J call could be wrong; TRBJ2-7 is a better fit for the DNA end. The CDR3 totals 12 residues. The germline V gene has CDR1 MDHEN and CDR2 SYDVKM. The CDR3 loop is CASSLNPYEQYF. The CDR3 DNA reads TGTGCCAGCAGTTTAAACCCCTACGAGCAGTACTTC.